This record covers a single TCR beta chain. Original processing methods: Reference gene primer amplification gave nucleated cell count estimates. Sequencing used immunoSEQ multiplex PCR; TCRdb keeps in-frame clones, though not all of them. V and J calls and clone size follow that table, whereas D and trimming were derived from the DNA. The sample records more than 200,000 clones, 75% to 90% being singletons. This sample stems from a study of blood T cell repertoires in COVID-19. Looking at the study overall: Italy, Spain and the United States were the sources of the convalescent and acute COVID-19 samples. T cells, B-cell-depleted T cells, or PBMCs provided the cDNA or gDNA that served as material.

The trim removed 2 bases at V and 3 bases at J, leaving 11 bases unmatched. Germline V CDR1 and CDR2: SGHDT, YYEEEE. The CDR3 covers 19 residues. This clonotype originated in a man between 40 and 49 years old with acute or convalescent COVID-19. The rearrangement uses TRBV5-6 and TRBJ1-4, with 12 positions matching TRBD1. Sequencing input: peripheral blood. The chain's CDR3 is CASSFFRDRGREANEKLFF. For the CDR3, the DNA is TGTGCCAGCAGCTTTTTCCGGGACAGGGGGCGAGAAGCTAATGAAAAACTGTTTTTT. The full variable domain, its missing parts supplied by reference TRBV5-6 and TRBJ1-4, is DAGVTQSPTHLIKTRGQQVTLRCSPKSGHDTVSWYQQALGQGPQFIFQYYEEEERQRGNFPDRFSGHQFPNYSSELNVNALLLGDSALYLCASSFFRDRGREANEKLFFGSGTQLSVL.